The 30 T cell receptor beta chains below were found in one sample sequenced in a study of shared clonotypes between healthy human individuals. Repertoires were generated with immunoSEQ multiplex PCR, while TCRdb's copy carries only in-frame clones and drops some. The table shows roughly 2.5 million clones, with just over 90% occurring only once. The sample consisted of naive CD4+ T cells sorted from blood. Subset indicated: CD45RA+ positively selected. All receptors derive from a man younger than 30 in good health.

The rearrangement links TRBV10-1 to TRBJ2-3; 7 bases line up with TRBD2. Trimming removed 8 bases from V and 4 bases from J; junction bases left unmatched: 9. Germline CDR1 is WNHNN and CDR2 is SYGVQD (reference sequence). The CDR3 is 14 amino acids. Here the CDR3 DNA reads TGCGCCAGCTGGACTAGGGGTTTTGCAGATACGCAGTATTTT. It is translated as CASWTRGFADTQYF.

This chain connects TRBV10-3 to TRBJ1-4, with 7 bases fitting TRBD1. The length of the CDR3 is 13 residues. The ends lost 10 bases at V and 0 bases at J; junction bases unmatched: 2. Germline-derived CDR1 and CDR2 are ENHRY and SYGVKD. The CDR3 DNA reads as TGTGCCACACAGGGGACAACTAATGAAAAACTGTTTTTT. Protein product: CATQGTTNEKLFF.

To note about this clone: Distinct nucleotide sequences in the sample also encode this CDR3. The V call is TRBV5-4, the J call TRBJ2-5; D may be TRBD1 (6 bases). V lost 1 base and J 2 bases, leaving 9 bases between the germline ends. The CDR3 sequence is 14 residues long. Germline V CDR1 and CDR2: SGHNT, YYREEE (reference sequence). The CDR3 reads CASSLPGQQETQYF. The CDR3 nucleotides are TGTGCCAGCAGCTTGCCGGGACAACAAGAGACCCAGTACTTC.

The gene calls are TRBV2 and TRBJ2-3, with 10 positions matching TRBD1. Germline lookup yields CDR1 SNHLY and CDR2 FYNNEI. This CDR3 spans 17 amino acids. J was trimmed by 4 bases and V by 8 bases; bases with no gene match: 15. The CDR3 sequence: CASLGGTGAIRSDTQYF. The CDR3 bases are TGTGCCAGCTTGGGGGGGACAGGGGCGATCCGATCAGATACGCAGTATTTT.

With regard to this clone: Within the sample, other DNA sequences also encode this same CDR3. V gene TRBV7-2 combines with J gene TRBJ2-1; 7 nucleotides align to TRBD2. The CDR3 sequence is 14 residues long. CDR1 is SGHTA, CDR2 FQGNSA, per germline. V shed 4 bases, J shed 4 bases, and the junction held 4 bases outside the gene matches. This CDR3 reads CASSSAGVYNEQFF. As DNA, the CDR3 is TGTGCCAGCAGCTCCGCGGGGGTGTACAATGAGCAGTTCTTC.

The CDR3 nucleotides are TGTGCCAGTAGTCCCTGGGACAGGGGAACCAACACCATATATTTT. Protein: CASSPWDRGTNTIYF. This chain connects TRBV19 to TRBJ1-3; TRBD1 aligns across 10 bases. V lost 5 bases, J lost 7 bases, and 8 bases stayed unmatched. The CDR3 extends over 15 amino acids. Per the germline V gene, CDR1 is LNHDA and CDR2 is SQIVND (reference sequence).

The chain joins TRBV19 to TRBJ2-3; D not resolved. V lost 4 bases and J 5 bases, leaving 10 bases between the germline ends. Germline V gene data show CDR1 as LNHDA and CDR2 as SQIVND (reference sequence). This CDR3 is built from 13 residues. For the CDR3, the DNA is TGTGCCAGTAGTAGGCAGGCTCAAGATACGCAGTATTTT. It yields the protein CASSRQAQDTQYF.

The J gene is TRBJ2-7, the V gene TRBV6-5; 9 nucleotides match TRBD2. Germline CDR1 MNHEY, CDR2 SVGAGI. The V and J ends lost 0 bases and 3 bases, in that order; junction bases with no gene match: 6. This CDR3 comprises 16 residues. CDR3 in DNA: TGTGCCAGCAGTTACTCACGGCTAGCGGGGAACTACGAGCAGTACTTC. Its translation: CASSYSRLAGNYEQYF.

This clone was seen just once. The rearrangement uses TRBV9 and TRBJ1-1, with D uncertain. This CDR3 has 12 amino acids. Per germline, CDR1 SGDLS and CDR2 YYNGEE. Trimming removed 4 bases from V and 3 bases from J, with 7 bases in between. The CDR3 DNA sequence: TGTGCCAGCAGCCTCAGTGACACTGAAGCTTTCTTT. It yields the protein CASSLSDTEAFF.

The chain's CDR3 is CASSRPGLAGTGELFF. Written as DNA, the CDR3 is TGTGCCAGCAGCCGGCCGGGACTAGCGGGCACCGGGGAGCTGTTTTTT. The chain recombines TRBV25-1 with TRBJ2-2; 12 bases align to TRBD2. The CDR3 runs to 16 residues. J was trimmed by 4 bases and V by 6 bases; bases with no gene match: 6. Per germline, CDR1 MGHDK and CDR2 SYGVNS.

Notes on this clone: Other DNA sequences in this sample translate to the same CDR3. The rearrangement joins TRBV30 to TRBJ2-1; weak D call: TRBD1 (6 bases). V was clipped by 4 bases and J by 0 bases, with 10 bases between them. CDR3 length: 14 amino acids. The germline gives CDR1 GTSNPN, CDR2 SVGIG (reference sequence). The CDR3 DNA sequence: TGTGCCTGGACACAGGGAAGCTCCTACAATGAGCAGTTCTTC. The encoded protein is CAWTQGSSYNEQFF.

The chain employs TRBV7-2 and TRBJ2-2; TRBD2 matches at 7 bases. The J segment lost 1 base and the V segment lost 5 bases, leaving 1 base of the junction unmatched. The CDR3 consists of 14 residues. Germline V lookup: CDR1 SGHTA, CDR2 FQGNSA. The CDR3: CASSASGNTGELFF. CDR3 DNA sequence: TGTGCCAGCAGCGCTAGCGGGAACACCGGGGAGCTGTTTTTT.

The chain has TRBV10-3 and TRBJ1-3, with no clear D. Germline lookup yields CDR1 ENHRY and CDR2 SYGVKD. This CDR3 contains 15 residues. Deletions cut 8 bases from V and 0 bases from J, with 14 bases between. The CDR3 is CAIGGDSSSGNTIYF. In DNA form, the CDR3 reads TGTGCCATCGGAGGAGACTCCAGCTCTGGAAACACCATATATTTT.

This CDR3 reads CASTSSDRTSWNSPLHF. The CDR3 DNA is TGTGCCAGCACCTCCTCGGACAGGACGTCGTGGAATTCACCCCTCCACTTT. This rearrangement joins TRBV27 to TRBJ1-6; 7 nucleotides line up with TRBD1. The junction had 16 bases not matched to a gene; V was cut back by 7 bases and J by 7 bases. The CDR3 is 17 residues long. Germline CDR1 is MNHEY and CDR2 is SMNVEV (reference sequence).

V gene TRBV9 combines with J gene TRBJ2-7, with 10 bases identical to TRBD2. V trimming: 3 bases; J trimming: 1 base; junction bases outside the gene matches: 7. The CDR3 sequence is 16 residues long. Germline V lookup: CDR1 SGDLS, CDR2 YYNGEE. The CDR3 protein is CASSALGLAESYEQYF. The CDR3 nucleotides read TGTGCCAGCAGCGCCTTAGGACTAGCGGAATCCTACGAGCAGTACTTC.

The chain is built from TRBV30 and TRBJ1-1; no definite D call. V was pared by 1 base and J by 4 bases, with 16 bases between. The CDR3 totals 15 residues. Germline loops: CDR1 GTSNPN, CDR2 SVGIG (reference sequence). Here the CDR3 reads CAWSARSGWSTEAFF. The CDR3 DNA sequence: TGTGCCTGGAGTGCCCGGTCTGGGTGGAGCACTGAAGCTTTCTTT.

CDR3 nucleotides: TGTGCCAGTAGTAACTATGGCTACACCTTC. It specifies CASSNYGYTF. The chain couples TRBV19 to TRBJ1-2; D is uncertain. The germline V gene encodes CDR1 LNHDA and CDR2 SQIVND (reference sequence). This CDR3 is built from 10 residues. V was trimmed by 4 bases and J by 3 bases, leaving 0 bases between them.

CDR3 coding DNA: TGTGCCAGCAGCCGGGGTGTGGAAAATGAAAAACTGTTTTTT. It translates to CASSRGVENEKLFF. The chain links TRBV7-6 to TRBJ1-4; no firm D call. Looked up from germline, CDR1 is SGHVS and CDR2 is FNYEAQ. V gave up 5 bases and J gave up 5 bases, with 12 bases separating them. This CDR3 comprises 14 residues. The full variable domain, with the rest looked up from reference TRBV7-6 and TRBJ1-4, is GAGVSQSPRYKVTKRGQDVALRCDPISGHVSLYWYRQALGQGPEFLTYFNYEAQQDKSGLPNDRFSAERPEGSISTLTIQRTEQRDSAMYRCASSRGVENEKLFFGSGTQLSVL.

This clone was seen once. The rearrangement joins TRBV6-5 to TRBJ2-5; TRBD2 matches 11 bases. After removal of 5 bases from V and 3 bases from J, the junction contained 5 bases not matched to a gene. Germline V gene data show CDR1 as MNHEY and CDR2 as SVGAGI. This CDR3 comprises 15 residues. This chain's CDR3 is CASSPGLAVKETQYF. CDR3 bases: TGTGCCAGCAGTCCGGGACTAGCGGTAAAAGAGACCCAGTACTTC.

The CDR3: CAWIGRQGYNSPLHF. CDR3 DNA: TGTGCCTGGATTGGGCGGCAGGGGTATAATTCACCCCTCCACTTT. V is TRBV30 and J is TRBJ1-6; D is perhaps TRBD1 (6 bases). Germline CDR1 and CDR2: GTSNPN and SVGIG (reference sequence). The CDR3 spans 15 residues. V was shortened by 4 bases and J by 4 bases, with 14 bases between the two germline ends.

The chain carries TRBV6-5 and TRBJ1-1; D ambiguous. Per germline, CDR1 MNHEY and CDR2 SVGAGI. The CDR3 sequence is 11 residues long. V was cut by 6 bases and J by 8 bases, with 10 bases left in between. CDR3 in DNA: TGTGCCAGCAGCCAAACCCAGGAAGCTTTCTTT. It codes for CASSQTQEAFF.

CDR3 in amino acids: CAWRQGAGGKNEQYF. The CDR3 bases are TGTGCCTGGCGCCAAGGGGCAGGGGGAAAAAACGAGCAGTACTTC. V usage is TRBV30 and J usage is TRBJ2-7; 7 bases line up with TRBD1. Germline V gene sequence: CDR1 GTSNPN, CDR2 SVGIG (reference sequence). This CDR3 comprises 15 residues. Trimming removed 5 bases from V and 5 bases from J; junction bases left unmatched: 15.

This chain uses TRBV5-6 with TRBJ2-1; 7 nucleotides align to TRBD1. Germline lookup yields CDR1 SGHDT and CDR2 YYEEEE. This CDR3 comprises 15 residues. Unmatched junction bases numbered 11, after V lost 4 bases and J lost 7 bases. CDR3 in amino acids: CASSDLRQGGNEQFF. DNA for the CDR3: TGTGCCAGCAGCGACCTTCGACAGGGTGGGAATGAGCAGTTCTTC.

The gene calls are TRBV21-1 and TRBJ2-7; TRBD1 reflects the table's D call only, with no check against the DNA. TRBV21-1 constitutes a pseudogene. The CDR3 has 14 residues. The CDR3 nucleotides are TGTGCCAGCAGCCGGGACAGGGACTCCTACGAGCAGTACTTC. Translating gives CASSRDRDSYEQYF.

Comment on this clone: Other DNA variants within this sample encode the same CDR3. This chain uses TRBV25-1 with TRBJ1-1; TRBD1 aligns across 7 bases. The CDR3 runs to 13 residues. After removal of 4 bases from V and 2 bases from J, the junction contained 1 base not matched to a gene. Per the germline V gene, CDR1 is MGHDK and CDR2 is SYGVNS. The CDR3 is CASSGQGNTEAFF. The CDR3 coding sequence is TGTGCCAGCAGTGGACAGGGCAACACTGAAGCTTTCTTT.

The J gene is TRBJ1-6, the V gene TRBV5-5; D not resolved. Trimming pared 4 bases from V and 7 bases from J, leaving 9 bases between. The CDR3 has 13 amino acids. The germline V gene encodes CDR1 SGHKS and CDR2 YYEKEE (reference sequence). In nucleotides, the CDR3 is TGTGCCAGCAGCGGTGACCCAAATTCACCCCTCCACTTT. Translated, it gives CASSGDPNSPLHF.

This chain joins TRBV7-2 and TRBJ1-5; D is ambiguous. This CDR3 has 16 residues. Germline V lookup: CDR1 SGHTA, CDR2 FQGNSA. Trimming cost V 2 bases and J 6 bases, with 17 bases left between them. Written as DNA, the CDR3 is TGTGCCAGCAGCTTACCCGACCTCGGGCGTGGTCAGCCCCAGCATTTT. This translates into CASSLPDLGRGQPQHF.

The chain carries TRBV2 and TRBJ2-6; no clear D. Germline loops: CDR1 SNHLY, CDR2 FYNNEI. This CDR3 is built from 15 residues. Trimming stripped 10 bases from V and 0 bases from J, with 13 bases between. CDR3 amino acids: CANRRSSSGANVLTF. The CDR3 bases are TGTGCCAATCGCAGGTCAAGCTCTGGGGCCAACGTCCTGACTTTC.

The V and J genes are TRBV12-5 and TRBJ2-7; D uncertain. Trimming took off 7 bases at V and 0 bases at J, with 10 bases between the two ends. Germline V gives CDR1 LGHNT, CDR2 FRNRAP. The CDR3 covers 13 residues. This CDR3 is CASDPIHSYEQYF. The DNA of the CDR3 is TGTGCTAGTGACCCCATCCACTCCTACGAGCAGTACTTC.

This chain joins TRBV9 and TRBJ2-5, with TRBD2 identical over 9 bases. CDR3 length equals 17 residues. Germline CDR1 reads SGDLS; CDR2 reads YYNGEE. The V and J ends lost 0 bases and 3 bases, in that order; junction bases with no gene match: 9. The CDR3 sequence is CASSVGASGTLEETQYF. DNA for the CDR3: TGTGCCAGCAGCGTAGGGGCTAGCGGGACATTAGAAGAGACCCAGTACTTC.